The 6 T cell receptor beta chains listed next were all sequenced from one sample in a study of T cells after yellow fever vaccination. Via MiXCR, TCRdb re-called the 5' RACE reads, giving one row per CDR3 protein. Of 12,000 to 15,000 distinct CDR3 sequences listed, roughly 8% are singletons. Sequenced here: PBMCs, either bulk or a sorted T-cell subset (CD4+, CD8+, memory, or dextramer-sorted; not recorded which), sampled on the day of the yellow fever booster vaccination. Receptors originate from a young man who received the YFV17D yellow fever vaccine.

This clonotype was seen repeatedly, ten times or more. The V gene is TRBV19, the J gene TRBJ2-3; D not certain. The CDR3 covers 14 residues. Germline V lookup: CDR1 LNHDA, CDR2 SQIVND (reference sequence). Between the trimmed V and J ends, which lost 10 bases and 0 bases, there was a span of 14 bases. The CDR3 is CAIATEDSTDTQYF. The CDR3 nucleotides read TGTGCCATTGCGACTGAGGATAGCACAGATACGCAGTATTTT. Full variable domain (rest looked up from reference TRBV19 and TRBJ2-3): DGGITQSPKYLFRKEGQNVTLSCEQNLNHDAMYWYRQDPGQGLRLIYYSQIVNDFQKGDIAEGYSVSREKKESFPLTVTSAQKNPTAFYLCAIATEDSTDTQYFGPGTRLTVL.

This clonotype was detected many times. CDR3 in amino acids: CATSPSGGARETQYF. The CDR3 DNA is TGTGCCACCTCACCTAGCGGGGGGGCTCGAGAGACCCAGTACTTC. V and J are TRBV6-4 and TRBJ2-5, with 12 bases aligning to TRBD2. CDR1 is MRHNA, CDR2 SNTAGT, per germline. This CDR3 spans 15 amino acids. V was clipped by 10 bases and J by 4 bases; unmatched bases: 10.

This clonotype is labeled as medium-sized (0.01 to 0.1%). The chain has TRBV7-3 and TRBJ2-1, with 12 bases fitting TRBD2. Germline CDR1 SGHTA, CDR2 FQGTGA. Trimming at V came to 2 bases and at J to 9 bases, leaving 11 bases not matched to a gene. The CDR3 covers 17 residues. The CDR3 region has the DNA TGTGCCAGCAGCTTACATAGCGGACTAGCGGGGACGGGTGAGCAGTTCTTC. Amino acid sequence: CASSLHSGLAGTGEQFF.

This clonotype is medium-sized by share. The chain employs TRBV29-1 and TRBJ2-3; D call uncertain. CDR3 length: 12 amino acids. CDR1 is SQVTM, CDR2 ANQGSEA, per germline. V lost 7 bases and J lost 3, with 11 bases in between. Here the CDR3 reads CSGDLGTDTQYF. CDR3 DNA: TGCAGCGGGGATTTGGGAACAGATACGCAGTATTTT.

Many counts were recorded for this clonotype. V is TRBV7-2 and J is TRBJ2-1; D is unclear. Trimming removed 6 bases at V and 5 bases at J, with 20 bases between. The CDR3 is 16 amino acids. The V gene's germline CDR1 is SGHTA and CDR2 FQGNSA. This CDR3 is CASSPPSILRNNEQFF. The CDR3 coding sequence is TGTGCCAGCAGTCCACCTTCGATCCTAAGGAACAATGAGCAGTTCTTC.

The chain recombines TRBV28 with TRBJ2-5; TRBD1 agrees at 11 bases. The CDR3 contains 15 residues. Germline CDR1 MDHEN, CDR2 SYDVKM. Unmatched junction bases numbered 5, after V lost 4 bases and J lost 4 bases. Here the CDR3 reads CASSSGQGGLETQYF. The CDR3 bases are TGTGCCAGCAGTTCGGGACAGGGGGGTTTAGAGACCCAGTACTTC.